The clone carrying this T cell receptor (beta chain) has only one observation. In the original analysis: For nucleated cells, counts were estimated from reference gene primer amplification. The method was immunoSEQ multiplex PCR; TCRdb's version includes in-frame clones alone and lacks a portion of them. V, J and clone size derive from that table, while D and trimming were established from the DNA sequence. The data hold roughly 180,000 clones, with over 70% observed a single time. These data belong to a study of blood T cell repertoires in COVID-19. This CDR3 spans 16 amino acids. V shed 5 bases and J 5 bases; nucleotides not matched to a gene: 8. Per germline, CDR1 LNHDA and CDR2 SQIVND (reference sequence).

The clonotype was recovered from a woman aged 40 to 55 with acute COVID-19. The chain carries TRBV19 and TRBJ2-2, with 10 bases aligning to TRBD2. The specimen was PBMCs or T cells enriched from blood (not recorded which). CDR3 amino acids: CASSQPSGSGTGELFF. CDR3 sequence (DNA): TGTGCCAGTAGTCAGCCTAGCGGGAGCGGGACCGGGGAGCTGTTTTTT. Variable domain in full (rest from reference TRBV19 and TRBJ2-2): DGGITQSPKYLFRKEGQNVTLSCEQNLNHDAMYWYRQDPGQGLRLIYYSQIVNDFQKGDIAEGYSVSREKKESFPLTVTSAQKNPTAFYLCASSQPSGSGTGELFFGEGSRLTVL.